These T cell receptor beta chains were read from a single sample in a study of human T cells and chemical hapten exposure. TCRdb itself ran the RACE reads through MiXCR, one entry per CDR3 protein. The sample carries tens of thousands of distinct CDR3 sequences, around 30% recorded once. Sequenced material: whole blood, taken in connection with sensitization to the hapten diphenylcyclopropenone (DPC). The receptor source for this set is a man between 35 and 55 years old with alopecia areata. Some clones in this sample may be carry-over from other donors' samples. CDR3s include the opening cysteine and the closing phenylalanine or tryptophan. D genes are given only for firm matches. Part of the rows lack a size; the others show once, few, many or a class for expanded clones.

cdr3_nt	cdr3_aa	d_call	j_call	clone_size	v_call
TGTGCCAGCAGCGCAAGATGGGATTCGGGCGAGCAGTACTTC	CASSARWDSGEQYF	NA	TRBJ2-7	NA	TRBV7-8
TGTGCCAGCAGTCCCCCCAGGGGACTAGCGGCCCACAATGAGCAGTTCTTC	CASSPPRGLAAHNEQFF	TRBD2	TRBJ2-1	once	TRBV6-2/TRBV6-3
TGTGCCAGCACCCGGACAGTTAGGGGGAATCAGCCCCAGCATTTT	CASTRTVRGNQPQHF	NA	TRBJ1-5	NA	TRBV6-6
TGCAGTGCTAGAAAAGCGGGACAAGAGACCCAGTACTTC	CSARKAGQETQYF	TRBD2	TRBJ2-5	NA	TRBV20-1
TGTGCCAGCAGATTTCAGACAGGGGGGACCGGGGAGCTGTTTTTT	CASRFQTGGTGELFF	TRBD1	TRBJ2-2	NA	TRBV2
TGTGCCAGCAGTACATTTGGGGGCGGCACTGAAGCTTTCTTT	CASSTFGGGTEAFF	NA	TRBJ1-1	NA	TRBV3-1
TGTGCCAGCAGTTTAGAGGGTTACGAGCAGTACTTC	CASSLEGYEQYF	NA	TRBJ2-7	NA	TRBV12-3/TRBV12-4
TGTGCCAGCAGTTACTCCGACGCCGGAAACACCATATATTTT	CASSYSDAGNTIYF	NA	TRBJ1-3	NA	TRBV6-5
TGCAGTGCTAGATGGTCTAACCGCGAAAAACTGTTTTTT	CSARWSNREKLFF	NA	TRBJ1-4	NA	TRBV20-1
TGCAGTGCTAGCGTTCAGGAATCCCCAGAGACCCAGTACTTC	CSASVQESPETQYF	NA	TRBJ2-5	NA	TRBV20-1
TGTGCCAGCAGTTTTCGACACGGGAATGAGCAGTTCTTC	CASSFRHGNEQFF	NA	TRBJ2-1	NA	TRBV12-3/TRBV12-4
TGCGCCAGCAGCCAAGGTAGGGGTGAAGGGAATTCACCCCTCCACTTT	CASSQGRGEGNSPLHF	NA	TRBJ1-6	NA	TRBV4-1
TGTGCCAGCAGCCGCCAACTTAGGGAGACCCAGTACTTC	CASSRQLRETQYF	NA	TRBJ2-5	NA	TRBV4-2
TGTGCCAGCAGCTTAGCGGACAATGAGCAGTTCTTC	CASSLADNEQFF	NA	TRBJ2-1	NA	TRBV7-9
TGTGCCAGCTCCTGGGGGCGGCAGGGGAGGTGGAGCAATCAGCCCCAGCATTTT	CASSWGRQGRWSNQPQHF	NA	TRBJ1-5	NA	TRBV2
TGCGCCAGCAGCTTTACTAGCGGGAGCTATGAGCAGTTCTTC	CASSFTSGSYEQFF	TRBD2	TRBJ2-1	few	TRBV5-1
TGTGCCAGCAGTTTTAATGGAGTTGCCCAAGAGACCCAGTACTTC	CASSFNGVAQETQYF	NA	TRBJ2-5	NA	TRBV28
TGTGCCAGCAGTTTATACGGACAGAGCTACGAGCAGTACTTC	CASSLYGQSYEQYF	NA	TRBJ2-7	NA	TRBV28
TGTGCCAGCGGGAGGGGCCTGGCCCAAGAGACCCAGTACTTC	CASGRGLAQETQYF	TRBD2	TRBJ2-5	few	TRBV28
TGTGCCAGCAGCTCCGACAGGGGGCTAAAACTGTTTTTT	CASSSDRGLKLFF	TRBD1	TRBJ1-4	NA	TRBV7-2
TGTGCCAGCACCGGACTAGCGGGAGTGGCCGGGGAGCTGTTTTTT	CASTGLAGVAGELFF	TRBD2	TRBJ2-2	NA	TRBV7-9
TGTGCCAGCAGTGTTACGGTGAACACCGGGGAGCTGTTTTTT	CASSVTVNTGELFF	NA	TRBJ2-2	NA	TRBV25-1